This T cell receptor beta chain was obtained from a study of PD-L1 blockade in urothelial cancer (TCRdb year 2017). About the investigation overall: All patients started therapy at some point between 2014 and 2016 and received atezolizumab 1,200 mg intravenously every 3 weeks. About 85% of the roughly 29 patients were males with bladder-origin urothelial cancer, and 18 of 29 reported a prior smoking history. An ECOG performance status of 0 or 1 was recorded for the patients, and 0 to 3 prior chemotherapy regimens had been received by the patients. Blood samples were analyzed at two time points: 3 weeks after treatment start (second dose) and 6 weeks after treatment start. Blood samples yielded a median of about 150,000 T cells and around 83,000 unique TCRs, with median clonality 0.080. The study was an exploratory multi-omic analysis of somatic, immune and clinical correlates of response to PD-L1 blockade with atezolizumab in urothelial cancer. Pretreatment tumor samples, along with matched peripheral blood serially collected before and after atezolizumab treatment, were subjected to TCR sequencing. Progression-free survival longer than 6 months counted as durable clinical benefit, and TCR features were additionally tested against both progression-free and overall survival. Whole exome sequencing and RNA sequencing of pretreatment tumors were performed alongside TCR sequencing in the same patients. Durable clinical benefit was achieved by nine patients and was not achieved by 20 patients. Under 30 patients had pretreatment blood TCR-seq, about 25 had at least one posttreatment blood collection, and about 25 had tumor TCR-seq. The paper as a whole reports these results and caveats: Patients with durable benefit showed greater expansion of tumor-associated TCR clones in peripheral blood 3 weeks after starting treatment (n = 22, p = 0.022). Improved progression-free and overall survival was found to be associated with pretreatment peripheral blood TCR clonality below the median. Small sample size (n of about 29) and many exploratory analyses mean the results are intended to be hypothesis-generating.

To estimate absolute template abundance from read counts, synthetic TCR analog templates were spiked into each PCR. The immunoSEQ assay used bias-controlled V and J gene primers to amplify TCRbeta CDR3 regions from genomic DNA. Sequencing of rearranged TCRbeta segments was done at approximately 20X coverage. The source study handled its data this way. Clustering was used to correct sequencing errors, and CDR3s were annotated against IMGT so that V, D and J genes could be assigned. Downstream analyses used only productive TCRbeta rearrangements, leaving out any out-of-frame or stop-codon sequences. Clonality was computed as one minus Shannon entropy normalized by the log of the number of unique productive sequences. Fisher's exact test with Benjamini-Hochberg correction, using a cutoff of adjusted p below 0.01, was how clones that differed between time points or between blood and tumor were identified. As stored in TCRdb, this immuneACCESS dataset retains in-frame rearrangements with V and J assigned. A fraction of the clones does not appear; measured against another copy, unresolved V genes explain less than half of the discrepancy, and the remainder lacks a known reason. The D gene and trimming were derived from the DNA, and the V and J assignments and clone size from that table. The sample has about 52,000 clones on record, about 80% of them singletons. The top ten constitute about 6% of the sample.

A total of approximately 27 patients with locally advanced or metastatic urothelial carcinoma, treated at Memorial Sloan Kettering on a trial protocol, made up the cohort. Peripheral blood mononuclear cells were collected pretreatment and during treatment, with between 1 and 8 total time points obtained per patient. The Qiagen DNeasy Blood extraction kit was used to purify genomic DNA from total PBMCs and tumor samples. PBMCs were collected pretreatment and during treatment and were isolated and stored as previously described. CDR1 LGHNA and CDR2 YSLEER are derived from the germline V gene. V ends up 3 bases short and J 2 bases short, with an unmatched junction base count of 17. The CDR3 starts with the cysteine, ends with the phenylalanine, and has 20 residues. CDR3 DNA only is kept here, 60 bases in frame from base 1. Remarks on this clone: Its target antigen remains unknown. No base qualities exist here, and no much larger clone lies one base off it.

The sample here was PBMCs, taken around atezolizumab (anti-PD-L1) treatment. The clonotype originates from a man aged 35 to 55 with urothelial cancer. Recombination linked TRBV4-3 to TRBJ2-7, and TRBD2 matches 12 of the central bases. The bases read TGCGCCAGCAGCCAGGGGGCAAGTGGACTAGCGGGACGGGACCCCTACGAGCAGTACTTC. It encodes CASSQGASGLAGRDPYEQYF.